Presented here are 6 T cell receptor beta chains from one specimen sequenced in a study of T cells after yellow fever vaccination. TCRdb called the 5' RACE reads again in MiXCR, with one record for every CDR3 protein. The data contain around 60,000 distinct CDR3 sequences, approximately 5.5% of them seen just once; the ten biggest clones take up roughly 28%. Sequencing used PBMCs, either bulk or a sorted T-cell subset (CD4+, CD8+, memory, or dextramer-sorted; not recorded which), obtained on the day of the yellow fever booster vaccination. The receptors stem from a man between 18 and 35 years old who received the YFV17D yellow fever vaccine.

The V and J genes are TRBV19 and TRBJ2-1; D may be TRBD2 (5 bases). Germline-derived CDR1 and CDR2 are LNHDA and SQIVND (reference sequence). Trimming took off 7 bases at V and 1 base at J, with 14 bases between the two ends. CDR3 size: 15 residues. The CDR3 sequence: CASMISGRSYNEQFF. DNA for the CDR3: TGTGCCAGTATGATAAGCGGACGATCCTACAATGAGCAGTTCTTC.

This clonotype was recorded many times. This chain links TRBV4-2 with TRBJ1-5, with D maybe TRBD1 (6 bases). The germline V gene encodes CDR1 LGHNA and CDR2 YNFKEQ. This CDR3 is 13 amino acids long. Trimming took off 6 bases at V and 3 bases at J, with 9 bases between the two ends. The chain's CDR3 is CASRDSYNQPQHF. CDR3 in DNA: TGTGCCAGCAGGGACAGCTACAATCAGCCCCAGCATTTT.

This clonotype was observed at least ten times. The V gene is TRBV5-1, the J gene TRBJ2-7, with TRBD1 matching 10 bases. The germline V gene has CDR1 SGHRS and CDR2 YFSETQ. The CDR3 runs to 14 residues. The V gene end was trimmed by 2 bases and the J gene end by 2 bases; junction bases not matched to a gene: 1. The CDR3 sequence: CASSFDRGPYEQYF. The CDR3 nucleotides read TGCGCCAGCAGCTTTGACAGGGGGCCCTACGAGCAGTACTTC.

This clonotype was recorded many times. The chain links TRBV12-3 or TRBV12-4 to TRBJ1-5; tentatively, D is TRBD1 (6 bases). The CDR3 has 14 residues. V shed 1 base and J shed 7 bases, with 11 bases lying between them. The CDR3 nucleotides read TGTGCCAGCAGTTTAGGGGCAGGGGAACAGCCCCAGCATTTT. Its protein product is CASSLGAGEQPQHF.

The chain employs TRBV5-6 and TRBJ2-7; 7 bases agree with TRBD2. The CDR3 extends over 14 amino acids. The V segment lost 4 bases and the J segment 2 bases; nucleotides outside the gene matches: 6. Germline V CDR1 and CDR2: SGHDT, YYEEEE. The CDR3 sequence: CASSRTGTTYEQYF. The CDR3, as DNA: TGTGCCAGCAGCAGGACCGGGACTACCTACGAGCAGTACTTC.

This clonotype was seen repeatedly, ten times or more. This sequence joins TRBV12-3 or TRBV12-4 and TRBJ1-1; TRBD1 agrees at 12 bases. There are 14 residues in the CDR3. V lost 6 bases to trimming and J lost 7 bases; unmatched junction nucleotides: 6. Here the CDR3 reads CASRPGQGASEAFF. The CDR3 nucleotides are TGTGCCAGCAGACCGGGACAGGGGGCAAGTGAAGCTTTCTTT.